This TCR beta chain emerged from a study of glioma-infiltrating T cells. Broader study findings: Above-expected tissue-blood divergence occurred in all gliomas, most in low-grade ones.

The iRepertoire nested amplicon-rescue multiplex PCR amplified TCR alpha and beta CDR3s from RNA. Tissue mRNA or PBMC total RNA, roughly 90-450 ng, went into one-step reverse transcription and amplification. One entry per CDR3 protein results from TCRdb running MiXCR on the multiplex PCR reads. The sample consists of under 200,000 distinct CDR3 sequences, around 30% of them appearing once. In this sample, this clonotype turned up once. Its matching antigen is unknown. Germline V lookup: CDR1 LNHNV, CDR2 YYDKDF (reference sequence). The V and J ends lost 6 bases and 13 bases respectively, with 28 bases between them. This CDR3 has 17 residues.

This sequence was found in a human donor with low-grade glioma or glioblastoma, undergoing nonglioma brain surgery, or in good health (not recorded which). The source material was glioma tissue, nonneoplastic brain tissue, or PBMCs (not recorded which). The chain is built from TRBV15 and TRBJ2-6; D possibly corresponds to TRBD1 (6 bases). CDR3 in DNA: TGTGCCACCAGAAGGTCGGACTCCAACTCTGGGGACAAAGTCCTGACTTTC. It yields the protein CATRRSDSNSGDKVLTF. The full variable domain, its missing parts supplied by reference TRBV15 and TRBJ2-6, is DAMVIQNPRYQVTQFGKPVTLSCSQTLNHNVMYWYQQKSSQAPKLLFHYYDKDFNNEADTPDNFQSRRPNTSFCFLDIRSPGLGDTAMYLCATRRSDSNSGDKVLTFGAGSRLTVL.